A selection of T cell receptor beta chains follows, all from one sample in a study of blood T cell repertoires in COVID-19. Produced via immunoSEQ multiplex PCR; TCRdb's table is partial and in-frame only. The sample includes 60,000 to 75,000 clones, 91% of them seen just once. Material: peripheral blood. The receptor set was obtained from a man in his forties with COVID-19, enrolled during active disease. Both conserved end residues are part of each CDR3. Fields, in order: V gene, clone size, J gene, D gene, CDR3 protein, CDR3 DNA. D genes are given only for firm matches. The size of a clone is reported for some rows only, either as once, few or many, or as a class for expanded clones.

>TRBV6-5|once|TRBJ2-5|TRBD2
CASRPLAGRVETQYF
TGTGCCAGCAGGCCACTAGCGGGGCGTGTGGAGACCCAGTACTTC
>TRBV15|NA|TRBJ1-2|NA
CATSRQVGGYTF
TGTGCCACCAGCAGACAGGTCGGAGGCTACACCTTC
>TRBV2|NA|TRBJ2-7|NA
CAGGLTYEQYF
TGTGCCGGGGGCCTTACCTACGAGCAGTACTTC
>TRBV7-9|few|TRBJ1-2|TRBD1
CASSQTGRGYTF
TGTGCCAGCAGCCAGACAGGGCGAGGCTACACCTTC
>TRBV3-1/TRBV3-2|NA|TRBJ2-1|TRBD2
CASSHSSGVYNEQFF
TGTGCCAGCAGCCACTCTAGCGGGGTCTACAATGAGCAGTTCTTC
>TRBV2|NA|TRBJ2-7|NA
CASSEAGGGYEQYF
TGTGCCAGCAGTGAAGCAGGGGGAGGGTACGAGCAGTACTTC
>TRBV11-2|NA|TRBJ1-1|NA
CASSSLQGRTEAFF
TGTGCCAGCAGCTCACTACAGGGACGCACTGAAGCTTTCTTT
>TRBV27|NA|TRBJ1-5|TRBD1
CASRGTGGWINQPQHF
TGTGCCAGCAGGGGGACAGGGGGCTGGATCAATCAGCCCCAGCATTTT
>TRBV30|NA|TRBJ1-2|NA
CAWSVFGLTVYGYTF
TGTGCCTGGAGTGTGTTTGGTTTGACAGTCTATGGCTACACCTTC
>TRBV29-1|NA|TRBJ2-7|NA
CSVMETSGYEQYF
TGCAGCGTTATGGAGACCTCGGGCTACGAGCAGTACTTC
>TRBV5-1|NA|TRBJ2-3|TRBD1
CASSGPVGQGVSSTDTQYF
TGCGCCAGCAGCGGTCCGGTGGGACAGGGGGTCTCTAGCACAGATACGCAGTATTTT
>TRBV4-1|NA|TRBJ2-5|NA
CASSQAEGETQYF
TGCGCCAGCAGCCAAGCGGAGGGGGAGACCCAGTACTTC
>TRBV3-1/TRBV3-2|NA|TRBJ1-2|NA
CASSQGPDRVGGYTF
TGTGCCAGCAGCCAAGGGCCGGACAGAGTGGGGGGCTACACCTTC
>TRBV2|NA|TRBJ1-5|NA
CASSGGLGNQPQHF
TGTGCCAGCAGTGGGGGGCTGGGCAATCAGCCCCAGCATTTT
>TRBV4-1|NA|TRBJ1-3|NA
CASSQRGGNTIYF
TGCGCCAGCAGCCAACGGGGAGGAAACACCATATATTTT
>TRBV28|NA|TRBJ2-3|NA
CASLRPGSVTDTQYF
TGTGCCAGCCTACGACCGGGGTCCGTGACAGATACGCAGTATTTT
>TRBV2|NA|TRBJ1-1|TRBD1
CASSERWGRGAFF
TGTGCCAGCAGTGAAAGATGGGGCAGGGGGGCTTTCTTT
>TRBV6-5|NA|TRBJ1-2|NA
CASRPQGPVIGYTF
TGTGCCAGCAGGCCACAGGGTCCCGTAATCGGCTACACCTTC
>TRBV13|NA|TRBJ2-3|TRBD1
CASRTGNTDTQYF
TGTGCCAGCCGGACAGGGAACACAGATACGCAGTATTTT
>TRBV9|NA|TRBJ1-2|TRBD1
CASSPFLMDRSNYGYTF
TGTGCCAGCAGCCCCTTCCTCATGGACAGGTCCAACTATGGCTACACCTTC
>TRBV5-1|once|TRBJ1-6|TRBD1
CASSSPDRGHSPLHF
TGCGCCAGCAGCTCACCCGACAGGGGGCATTCACCCCTCCACTTT
>TRBV7-9|once|TRBJ2-7|NA
CASSLSPPGGEQYF
TGTGCCAGCAGCTTATCGCCCCCGGGTGGCGAGCAGTACTTC
>TRBV2|NA|TRBJ1-1|NA
CARGGNTEAFF
TGTGCCAGAGGGGGGAACACTGAAGCTTTCTTT
>TRBV2|NA|TRBJ2-1|NA
CATQVPPKDEQFF
TGTGCCACCCAGGTACCACCGAAGGATGAGCAGTTCTTC
>TRBV11-2|NA|TRBJ2-7|NA
CASSSSRQDYEQYF
TGTGCCAGCAGCTCTAGCAGACAGGACTACGAGCAGTACTTC
>TRBV6-5|NA|TRBJ1-3|TRBD1
CASRGTGQGGNTIYF
TGTGCCAGCAGGGGAACGGGACAGGGAGGAAACACCATATATTTT